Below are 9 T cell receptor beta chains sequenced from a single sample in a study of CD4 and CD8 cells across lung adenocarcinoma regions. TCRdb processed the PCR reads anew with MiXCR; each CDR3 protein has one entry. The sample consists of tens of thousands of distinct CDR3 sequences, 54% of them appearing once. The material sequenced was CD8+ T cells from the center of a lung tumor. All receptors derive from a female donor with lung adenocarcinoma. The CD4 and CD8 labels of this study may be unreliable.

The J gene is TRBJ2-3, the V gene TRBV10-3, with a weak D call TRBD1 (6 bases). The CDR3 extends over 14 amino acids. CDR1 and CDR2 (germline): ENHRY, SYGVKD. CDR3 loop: CAGSRAGDQDTQYF. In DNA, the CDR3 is TGTGCGGGGAGCCGGGCAGGGGACCAAGATACGCAGTATTTT.

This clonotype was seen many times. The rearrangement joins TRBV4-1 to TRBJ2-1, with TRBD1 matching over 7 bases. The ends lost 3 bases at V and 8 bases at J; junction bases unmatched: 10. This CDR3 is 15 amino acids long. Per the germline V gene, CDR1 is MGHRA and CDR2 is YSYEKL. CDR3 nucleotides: TGCGCCAGCAGCCAGGGGACAGCGTCAGGGGATGAGCAGTTCTTC. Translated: CASSQGTASGDEQFF.

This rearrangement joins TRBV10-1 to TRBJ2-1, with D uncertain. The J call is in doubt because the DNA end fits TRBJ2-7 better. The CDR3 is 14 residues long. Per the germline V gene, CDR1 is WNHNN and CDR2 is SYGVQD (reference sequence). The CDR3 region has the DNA TGCGCCAATTGGGCAAAACCTCTGTATTACGAGCAGTACTTC. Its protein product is CANWAKPLYYEQYF.

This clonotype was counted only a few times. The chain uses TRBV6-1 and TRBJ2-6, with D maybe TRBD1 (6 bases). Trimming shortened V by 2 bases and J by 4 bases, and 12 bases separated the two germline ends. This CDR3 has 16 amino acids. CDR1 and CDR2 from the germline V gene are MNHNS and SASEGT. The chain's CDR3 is CASSELRGSGANVLTF. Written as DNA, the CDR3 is TGTGCCAGCAGTGAATTAAGGGGGAGCGGGGCCAACGTCCTGACTTTC.

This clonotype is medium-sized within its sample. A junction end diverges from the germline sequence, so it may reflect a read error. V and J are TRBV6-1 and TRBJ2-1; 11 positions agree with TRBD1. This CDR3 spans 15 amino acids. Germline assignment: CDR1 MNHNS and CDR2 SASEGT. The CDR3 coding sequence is TGTGCCAGCAGCGAAGGGACAGGGGGGTACAATGAGCAGTTCTTC. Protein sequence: CASSEGTGGYNEQFF.

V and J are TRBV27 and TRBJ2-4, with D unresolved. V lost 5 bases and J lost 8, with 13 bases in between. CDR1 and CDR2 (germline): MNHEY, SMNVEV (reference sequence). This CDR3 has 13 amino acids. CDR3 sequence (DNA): TGTGCCAGCAGTCTACGTGACCTAGACATTCAGTACTTC. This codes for CASSLRDLDIQYF.

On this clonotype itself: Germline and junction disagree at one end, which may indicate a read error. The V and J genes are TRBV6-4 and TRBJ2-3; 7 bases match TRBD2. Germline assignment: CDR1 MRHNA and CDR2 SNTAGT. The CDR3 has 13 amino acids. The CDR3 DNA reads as TGTGTCAGCCGGACTAGAGCCACAAATATTCAGTATTTT. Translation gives CVSRTRATNIQYF.

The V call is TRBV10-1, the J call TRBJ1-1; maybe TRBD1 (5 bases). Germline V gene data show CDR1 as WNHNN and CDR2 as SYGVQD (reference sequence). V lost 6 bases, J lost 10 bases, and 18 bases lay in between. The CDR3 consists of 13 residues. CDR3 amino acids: CASSTAGGNRAFF. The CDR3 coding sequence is TGCGCCAGCAGCACTGCGGGGGGGAATAGAGCTTTCTTT.

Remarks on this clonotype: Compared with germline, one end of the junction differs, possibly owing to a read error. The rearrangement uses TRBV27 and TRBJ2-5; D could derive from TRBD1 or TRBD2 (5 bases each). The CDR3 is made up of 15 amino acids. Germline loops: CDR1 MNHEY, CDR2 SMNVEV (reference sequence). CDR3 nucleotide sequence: TGTGCCAGGAGTACCCGGGGCAGCGACACAGATACCCAGTACTTT. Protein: CARSTRGSDTDTQYF.